The 24 T cell receptor beta chains listed next were all sequenced from one sample in a study of blood T cells in healthy people across ages (dated by TCRdb to about 2015). The library was obtained by 5' RACE. The sequencing machine was an Illumina HiSeq 2500. A second PCR of roughly 6 to 11 cycles was run with a J-beta primer mix and a sample-barcoded 5' primer. Clones were called with MiXCR by TCRdb after fastp trimmed the public reads at Q25, and only in-frame beta chains were retained. Every CDR3 protein is listed once, alongside the most common genes and DNA of its rows. For this sample there are about 670,000 distinct CDR3 sequences; about 43% appear just once. The leading ten clones occupy around 30% of the sample. What was sequenced was blood. Receptor source: a man older than 75 in good health.

Details on this clonotype: This may be a read error: a much more frequent sequence differs by one nucleotide. J is TRBJ2-3 and V is TRBV7-2, with D possibly TRBD1 on 6 matching bases. Germline V gene sequence: CDR1 SGHTA, CDR2 FQGNSA. The CDR3 covers 14 residues. Trimming took off 5 bases at V and 6 bases at J, with 15 bases between the two ends. The CDR3 is CASSVGSQGDTQYF. The CDR3 DNA reads TGTGCCAGCAGCGTAGGGTCTCAGGGGGATACGCAGTATTTT.

In this sample, this clonotype turned up a few times. The rearrangement links TRBV10-2 to TRBJ2-1, with 7 nucleotides matching TRBD1. The germline CDR1 and CDR2 sequences are WSHSY and SAAADI. The junction had 10 bases not matched to a gene; V was cut back by 8 bases and J by 6 bases. The CDR3 sequence is 14 residues long. The CDR3 here is CASHRGGAGNEQFF. The CDR3 DNA reads as TGCGCCAGCCATCGAGGGGGCGCGGGCAATGAGCAGTTCTTC.

There are a few counts of this clonotype. The chain is built from TRBV5-1 and TRBJ2-7, with D possibly being TRBD1 (6 bases). CDR3 length: 12 residues. Germline V CDR1 and CDR2: SGHRS, YFSETQ. V was clipped by 4 bases and J by 6 bases, with 11 bases between them. CDR3 DNA sequence: TGCGCCAGCAGCCCAGACAGGCGCGAGCAGTACTTC. This sequence encodes CASSPDRREQYF.

The rearrangement joins TRBV2 to TRBJ2-1, with unresolved D. The CDR3 runs 11 residues. Germline V lookup: CDR1 SNHLY, CDR2 FYNNEI. Trimming shortened V by 3 bases and J by 10 bases, and 7 bases separated the two germline ends. This chain's CDR3 is CASSEWREQFF. For the CDR3, the DNA is TGTGCCAGCAGTGAGTGGCGGGAGCAGTTCTTC.

The chain carries TRBV20-1 and TRBJ2-7; D is perhaps TRBD2 (7 bases). With the DNA end fitting TRBJ2-5 better, the J assignment may be wrong. This CDR3 contains 12 residues. Germline assignment: CDR1 DFQATT and CDR2 SNEGSKA (reference sequence). The CDR3 sequence is CSALRGGETQYF. The CDR3 DNA is TGCAGTGCCCTAAGGGGGGGTGAGACCCAGTACTTC.

The table lists this clonotype with a few counts. The rearrangement uses TRBV5-1 and TRBJ2-5, with D perhaps being TRBD1 or TRBD2 (5 bases each). CDR1 and CDR2 from the germline V gene are SGHRS and YFSETQ. The CDR3 loop spans 15 amino acids. V was cut by 7 bases and J by 2 bases, with 18 bases left in between. CDR3 bases: TGCGCCAGCCGTTCTACCGGGACGTATCAAGAGACCCAGTACTTC. Protein: CASRSTGTYQETQYF.

V is TRBV7-3 and J is TRBJ2-7; weak D call: TRBD1 (6 bases). Deletions cut 9 bases from V and 9 bases from J, with 18 bases between. Germline V gene data show CDR1 as SGHTA and CDR2 as FQGTGA. The length of the CDR3 is 12 residues. Here the CDR3 DNA reads TGTGCCAGAAGCCAACCGGGACAAGGGCAGTACTTC. This gives the protein CARSQPGQGQYF.

On this clonotype itself: A much larger clone lies one base from this, so it may be a read error. The chain is built from TRBV7-2 and TRBJ2-7; 9 bases fit TRBD1. Near its end, the DNA agrees better with TRBJ2-5, so the J call may be wrong. The CDR3 length is 13 residues. Looked up from germline, CDR1 is SGHTA and CDR2 is FQGNSA. CDR3 protein: CAGSRDRDETQYF. CDR3 nucleotides: TGTGCCGGCAGCCGGGACAGGGACGAGACCCAGTACTTC.

This clonotype was detected only a few times. The rearrangement uses TRBV28 and TRBJ1-2; D might be TRBD1 (6 bases). The germline CDR1 and CDR2 sequences are MDHEN and SYDVKM. The ends were cut back, 6 bases at V and 4 bases at J, with 15 bases in the middle. CDR3 length: 14 residues. The CDR3 loop reads CASSLGDRIYGYTF. The DNA of the CDR3 is TGTGCCAGCAGCCTCGGTGACAGGATCTATGGCTACACCTTC.

V usage is TRBV7-2 and J usage is TRBJ2-1; 8 positions agree with TRBD2. The CDR3 runs to 15 residues. The V gene end was trimmed by 5 bases and the J gene end by 8 bases; junction bases not matched to a gene: 11. Per germline, CDR1 SGHTA and CDR2 FQGNSA. For the CDR3, the DNA is TGTGCCAGCAGCCTTACTAGCGGTCTCTTGGATGAGCAGTTCTTC. It yields the protein CASSLTSGLLDEQFF. Full variable domain (remainder filled in from reference TRBV7-2 and TRBJ2-1): GAGVSQSPSNKVTEKGKDVELRCDPISGHTALYWYRQSLGQGLEFLIYFQGNSAPDKSGLPSDRFSAERTGGSVSTLTIQRTQQEDSAVYLCASSLTSGLLDEQFFGPGTRLTVL.

On this clonotype: Since a much larger clone is just one base distant, this may be a read error. The chain joins TRBV18 to TRBJ2-7, with TRBD1 matching 7 bases. CDR1 and CDR2 from the germline V gene are KGHSH and LQKENI. With 8 bases clipped from V and 4 bases from J, the junction kept 5 bases outside the gene matches. The CDR3 is 12 residues long. CDR3 sequence: CASALRGYEQYF. CDR3 sequence (DNA): TGTGCCAGCGCACTCAGGGGGTACGAGCAGTACTTC. The full variable domain, in which reference TRBV18 and TRBJ2-7 provide the parts outside the CDR3, is NAGVMQNPRHLVRRRGQEARLRCSPMKGHSHVYWYRQLPEEGLKFMVYLQKENIIDESGMPKERFSAEFPKEGPSILRIQQVVRGDSAAYFCASALRGYEQYFGPGTRLTVT.

This clonotype occurred a few times. The chain has TRBV11-3 and TRBJ2-1; 9 bases map to TRBD1. The CDR3 is 15 amino acids. Trimming cost V 5 bases and J 10 bases; bases outside gene matches: 12. Germline V gene lookup returns CDR1 SGHNT and CDR2 YENEEA. DNA of the CDR3: TGTGCCAGCAGCACCCGGACAGGGGTCGGTTCGGAGCAGTTCTTC. It is translated as CASSTRTGVGSEQFF.

This clonotype was seen more than once but under ten times. The V gene is TRBV20-1, the J gene TRBJ2-3; a weak D match, TRBD1 (6 bases). Germline V CDR1 and CDR2: DFQATT, SNEGSKA (reference sequence). V was shortened by 6 bases and J by 2 bases, with 18 bases between the two germline ends. This CDR3 has 15 amino acids. This chain's CDR3 is CSAGPSQGFTDTQYF. CDR3 coding DNA: TGCAGTGCAGGGCCTTCACAGGGATTCACAGATACGCAGTATTTT.

The chain uses TRBV4-1 and TRBJ2-1; TRBD2 is a possible D gene (6 bases). With 4 bases removed from V and 3 bases from J, the gap between germline ends came to 13 bases. Germline V gene sequence: CDR1 MGHRA, CDR2 YSYEKL. The CDR3 has 15 amino acids. The CDR3 here is CASSPTSSGYNEQFF. In DNA, the CDR3 is TGCGCCAGCAGCCCGACTAGTTCTGGCTACAATGAGCAGTTCTTC.

The chain recombines TRBV6-5 with TRBJ2-5; 7 positions agree with TRBD2. This CDR3 is built from 14 residues. Germline CDR1 and CDR2: MNHEY and SVGAGI. Germline trimming cut 0 bases from V and 3 bases from J; bases unmatched to any gene: 1. CDR3 sequence reads: CASSYSLAEETQYF. In DNA, the CDR3 is TGTGCCAGCAGTTACTCGCTAGCGGAAGAGACCCAGTACTTC.

The sample holds a few counts of this clonotype. The chain joins TRBV3-1 to TRBJ1-1, with 7 bases fitting TRBD1. Germline V gene sequence: CDR1 LGHDT, CDR2 YNNKEL (reference sequence). The CDR3 spans 17 residues. V was clipped by 4 bases and J by 3 bases; unmatched bases: 14. For the CDR3, the DNA is TGTGCCAGCAGCCCCCGCGACAGGGCGAATTATGACACTGAAGCTTTCTTT. Amino acid sequence: CASSPRDRANYDTEAFF. Full variable domain (rest looked up from reference TRBV3-1 and TRBJ1-1): DTAVSQTPKYLVTQMGNDKSIKCEQNLGHDTMYWYKQDSKKFLKIMFSYNNKELIINETVPNRFSPKSPDKAHLNLHINSLELGDSAVYFCASSPRDRANYDTEAFFGQGTRLTVV.

This sequence joins TRBV4-2 and TRBJ1-5; weak D call: TRBD1 (5 bases). Between the trimmed V and J ends, which lost 4 bases and 0 bases, there was a span of 16 bases. Germline CDR1 and CDR2: LGHNA and YNFKEQ. The CDR3 has 17 amino acids. This CDR3 reads CASSPGGTENSNQPQHF. In DNA, the CDR3 is TGTGCCAGCAGCCCGGGTGGGACTGAGAATAGCAATCAGCCCCAGCATTTT.

The gene calls are TRBV20-1 and TRBJ2-1, with D perhaps TRBD1 or TRBD2 (5 bases each). CDR3 length: 14 amino acids. Deletions cut 4 bases from V and 9 bases from J, with 19 bases between. CDR1 and CDR2 (germline): DFQATT, SNEGSKA (reference sequence). In DNA form, the CDR3 reads TGCAGTGCTACCCCGTCTAGATCGGGACCTGAGCAGTTCTTC. It codes for CSATPSRSGPEQFF.

V gene TRBV14 combines with J gene TRBJ2-3, with D tentatively TRBD1 (5 bases). This CDR3 comprises 13 residues. CDR1 SGHDN and CDR2 FVKESK come from the germline V gene. V dropped 2 bases and J dropped 7 bases, with 10 bases sitting between them. This chain's CDR3 is CASSQPTANTQYF. CDR3 DNA sequence: TGTGCCAGCAGCCAACCGACAGCGAATACGCAGTATTTT. Looking up the rest from reference TRBV14 and TRBJ2-3 gives the full variable domain: EAGVTQFPSHSVIEKGQTVTLRCDPISGHDNLYWYRRVMGKEIKFLLHFVKESKQDESGMPNNRFLAERTGGTYSTLKVQPAELEDSGVYFCASSQPTANTQYFGPGTRLTVL.

Comment on this clonotype: This may come from a read error, since a much larger clone is one base off. The chain has TRBV20-1 and TRBJ2-7, with TRBD2 matching over 8 bases. The germline V gene encodes CDR1 DFQATT and CDR2 SNEGSKA (reference sequence). The CDR3 is made up of 13 amino acids. Here the CDR3 reads CSARDGRAYGQYF. The CDR3 DNA reads TGCAGTGCTAGAGACGGGAGGGCCTACGGGCAGTACTTC.

The rearrangement uses TRBV6-1 and TRBJ2-7; perhaps D is TRBD1 or TRBD2 (5 bases each). This CDR3 contains 16 residues. The V and J ends lost 6 bases and 5 bases respectively, with 23 bases between them. The germline gives CDR1 MNHNS, CDR2 SASEGT. The CDR3, as DNA: TGTGCCAGCAGCCAGGTTAGGGGACGCAGTCCTAACGAGCAGTACTTC. Amino acid sequence: CASSQVRGRSPNEQYF.

V gene TRBV5-1 combines with J gene TRBJ2-7, with TRBD1 matching over 8 bases. CDR1 is SGHRS and CDR2 is YFSETQ in the germline V gene. Trimming removed 4 bases from V and 2 bases from J; junction bases left unmatched: 8. The CDR3 sequence is 15 residues long. CDR3 protein: CASSTDRGSPYEQYF. CDR3 DNA: TGCGCCAGCAGCACCGACAGGGGTAGCCCCTACGAGCAGTACTTC.

In its sample, this clonotype was seen a few times. The V gene is TRBV24-1, the J gene TRBJ2-3, with D perhaps assigned TRBD1 or TRBD2 (6 bases each). The CDR3 has 14 amino acids. CDR1 and CDR2 (germline): KGHDR, SFDVKD. V lost 9 bases to trimming and J lost 6 bases, with 18 bases between them. CDR3 in amino acids: CATVGGGPGDTQYF. CDR3 sequence (DNA): TGTGCCACCGTAGGAGGGGGGCCGGGGGATACGCAGTATTTT.

The genes are TRBV6-2 or TRBV6-3 and TRBJ1-1; D is possibly TRBD1 (6 bases). The CDR3 covers 14 residues. V dropped 5 bases and J dropped 4 bases, with 14 bases sitting between them. Per the germline V gene, CDR1 is MNHEY and CDR2 is SVGEGT. Written as DNA, the CDR3 is TGTGCCAGCAGTCCCACAGGGATTGGCACTGAAGCTTTCTTT. Translating gives CASSPTGIGTEAFF.